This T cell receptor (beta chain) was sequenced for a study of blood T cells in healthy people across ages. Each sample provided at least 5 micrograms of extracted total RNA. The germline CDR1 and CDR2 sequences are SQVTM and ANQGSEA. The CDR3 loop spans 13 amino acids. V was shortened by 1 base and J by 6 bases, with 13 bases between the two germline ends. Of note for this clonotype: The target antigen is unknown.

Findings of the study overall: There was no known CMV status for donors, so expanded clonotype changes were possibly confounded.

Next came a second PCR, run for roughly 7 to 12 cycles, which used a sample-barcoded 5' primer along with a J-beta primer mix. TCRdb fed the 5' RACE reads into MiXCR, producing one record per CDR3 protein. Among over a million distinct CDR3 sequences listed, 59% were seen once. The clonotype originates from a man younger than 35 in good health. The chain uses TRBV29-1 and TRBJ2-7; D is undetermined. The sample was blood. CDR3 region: CSVEGGSTSEQYF. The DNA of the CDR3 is TGCAGCGTTGAAGGTGGCAGTACCTCCGAGCAGTACTTC.